The 5 T cell receptor beta chains presented below share a single source sample, sequenced in a study of T cells in Graves' hyperthyroidism and ophthalmopathy. From RNA transcripts, TCR beta CDR3 regions were amplified. The HTBI primer set was used in a first-round RT-PCR of the TCR CDR3. TCRdb recomputed calls from the multiplex PCR reads with MiXCR, one row per CDR3 protein. The table lists hundreds of thousands of distinct CDR3 sequences, 15% to 20% of them singletons. Specimen: blood. These receptors came from a woman younger than 45 with Graves' hyperthyroidism.

This clonotype came up many times. The DNA of the CDR3 is TGCGCCAGCAGCTTGGAGGGGAAGGGTGGCTACACCTTC. This gives the protein CASSLEGKGGYTF. The chain combines TRBV5-1 with TRBJ1-2; D is perhaps TRBD1 (5 bases). With 0 bases removed from V and 7 bases from J, the gap between germline ends came to 10 bases. CDR1 is SGHRS, CDR2 YFSETQ, per germline. The CDR3 spans 13 residues.

Note on this clonotype: A junction boundary mismatches the germline segment, possibly from a read error. V is TRBV5-1 and J is TRBJ2-5; possible D gene TRBD1, 5 bases. There are 12 residues in the CDR3. The germline gives CDR1 SGHRS, CDR2 YFSETQ. In nucleotides, the CDR3 is TGCGCCAGCAGCTTGGCAGGGATCCAATGGGACTTC. It encodes CASSLAGIQWDF.

V usage is TRBV7-9 and J usage is TRBJ2-5; 11 bases map to TRBD2. Per germline, CDR1 SEHNR and CDR2 FQNEAQ (reference sequence). This CDR3 spans 17 amino acids. The junction had 10 bases not matched to a gene; V was cut back by 2 bases and J by 5 bases. CDR3 sequence: CASSLMSSGRIGETQYF. In DNA form, the CDR3 reads TGTGCCAGCAGCTTAATGTCTAGCGGGAGGATCGGGGAGACCCAGTACTTC.

This chain joins TRBV19 and TRBJ1-5, with TRBD1 as a possible D gene (5 bases). Trimming took 6 bases from V and 5 from J, leaving 26 bases between them. Looked up from germline, CDR1 is LNHDA and CDR2 is SQIVND (reference sequence). The CDR3 covers 18 residues. The CDR3 DNA reads as TGTGCCAGTAGCCCTCCGGGGCTAGTGACGGGACCCGATCAGCCCCAGCATTTT. Translated, it gives CASSPPGLVTGPDQPQHF.

This clonotype occurred many times. The chain couples TRBV7-2 to TRBJ2-5, with D unclear. Germline-derived CDR1 and CDR2 are SGHTA and FQGNSA. CDR3 length: 12 residues. V lost 4 bases and J 5 bases, leaving 8 bases between the germline ends. The chain's CDR3 is CASSSAPETQYF. The CDR3 coding sequence is TGTGCCAGCAGCTCCGCACCGGAGACCCAGTACTTC.